The TCR beta chain under discussion was sequenced for a study of T cell repertoires in cytomegalovirus infection. V shed 6 bases, J shed 9 bases, and the junction held 11 bases outside the gene matches. CDR3 length: 16 residues. In germline, CDR1 is MNHEY, CDR2 SMNVEV (reference sequence). TCRdb ran MiXCR on the reads and lists one entry per CDR3 protein. The sample consists of roughly 800,000 distinct CDR3 sequences, roughly 28% of them appearing once. This clonotype was seen a handful of times. Antigen unknown. The material was cultured CD8+ T cells from PBMCs, obtained from culture after CMV antigen stimulation. The chain carries TRBV27 and TRBJ1-6; TRBD1 agrees at 10 bases. The source is a human donor in good health (CMV status not recorded). Some clones in this sample may be carry-over from other donors' samples. The CDR3, as DNA: TGTGCCAGCAGCCTCACAGGGGACAGGGGTGGTTCACCCCTCCACTTT. It translates to CASSLTGDRGGSPLHF.